These T cell receptor beta chains were read from a single sample in a study of blood T cell repertoires in COVID-19. Profiled with immunoSEQ multiplex PCR; TCRdb holds only in-frame clones, not every one. Of just over 200,000 clones in the sample, 80% to 90% were seen once. Sequenced input: peripheral blood. The receptors were gathered from a man older than 75 with acute or convalescent COVID-19. Each CDR3 is given with its conserved first and last residue. A D gene is named only where the DNA matches it firmly. Size tells how often a clone was seen (once, few, many) or the class of an expanded clone, and some rows leave it out.

>TRBJ1-3|TRBD1|TRBV30|.
CAWKVTGGLGNTIYF
TGTGCCTGGAAAGTGACAGGGGGCCTTGGAAACACCATATATTTT
>TRBJ2-2|TRBD1|TRBV2|.
CASSRDSNTGELFF
TGTGCCAGCAGTCGGGACAGCAACACCGGGGAGCTGTTTTTT
>TRBJ2-4|.|TRBV6-5|few
CASSSRTDEAKNIQYF
TGTGCCAGCAGTTCCAGGACAGACGAAGCCAAAAACATTCAGTACTTC
>TRBJ2-2|.|TRBV9|.
CASSVAALILNTGELFF
TGTGCCAGCAGCGTAGCTGCTTTAATACTGAACACCGGGGAGCTGTTTTTT
>TRBJ2-6|.|TRBV7-3|.
CASSFNGGLGSGANVLTF
TGTGCCAGCAGCTTTAACGGAGGGTTAGGCTCTGGGGCCAACGTCCTGACTTTC
>TRBJ1-3|.|TRBV7-9|.
CASSPRQSSGNTIYF
TGTGCCAGCAGCCCTAGACAGAGCTCTGGAAACACCATATATTTT
>TRBJ2-3|.|TRBV29-1|.
CSVYTDTQYF
TGCAGCGTTTACACAGATACGCAGTATTTT
>TRBJ1-1|.|TRBV6-5|.
CASKGALNTEAFF
TGTGCCAGCAAAGGGGCCCTGAACACTGAAGCTTTCTTT
>TRBJ1-3|.|TRBV28|.
CASTMYAGPGNTIYF
TGTGCCAGCACTATGTATGCAGGTCCTGGAAACACCATATATTTT
>TRBJ2-3|.|TRBV5-6|.
CASSFGVGGGGDTQYF
TGTGCCAGCAGCTTCGGAGTTGGGGGAGGCGGAGATACGCAGTATTTT
>TRBJ1-2|.|TRBV7-2|.
CASSLAGGAGYGYTF
TGTGCCAGCAGCTTAGCGGGGGGGGCTGGCTATGGCTACACCTTC
>TRBJ1-1|.|TRBV19|.
CASSIGLEAFF
TGTGCCAGTAGTATAGGTCTTGAAGCTTTCTTT
>TRBJ2-1|TRBD2|TRBV9|.
CASSVAASGSYNEQFF
TGTGCCAGCAGCGTAGCGGCTAGCGGCTCCTACAATGAGCAGTTCTTC